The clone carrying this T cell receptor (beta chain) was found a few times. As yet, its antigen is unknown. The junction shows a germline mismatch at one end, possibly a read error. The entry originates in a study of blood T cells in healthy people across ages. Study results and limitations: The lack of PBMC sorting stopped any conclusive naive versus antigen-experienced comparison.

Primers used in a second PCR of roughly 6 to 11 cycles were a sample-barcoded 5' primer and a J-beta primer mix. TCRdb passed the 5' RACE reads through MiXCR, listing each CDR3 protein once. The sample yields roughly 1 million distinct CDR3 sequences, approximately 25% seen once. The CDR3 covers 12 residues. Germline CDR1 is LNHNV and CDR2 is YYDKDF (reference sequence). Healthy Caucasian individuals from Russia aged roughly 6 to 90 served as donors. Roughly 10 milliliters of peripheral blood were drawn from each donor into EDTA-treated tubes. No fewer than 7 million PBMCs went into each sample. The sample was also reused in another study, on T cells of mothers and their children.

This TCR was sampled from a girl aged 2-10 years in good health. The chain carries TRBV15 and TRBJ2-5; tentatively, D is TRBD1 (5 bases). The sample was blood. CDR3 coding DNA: TGTGCCACCAGCGCAGGACAAGAGACCCAGTACTTT. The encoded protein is CATSAGQETQYF.